This TCR beta chain appears in the sequencing data of a study of blood T cells in healthy people across ages (dated by TCRdb to 2014 to 2015). Regarding the study in general: In model experiments, template switching captured roughly one uniquely barcoded TCR beta cDNA molecule for every two T cells. Using deep sequencing normalized with unique cDNA molecular identifiers, the study measured how TCR beta repertoire diversity changes with age. Four age groups were formed from the donors: young (average 16 years), middle-aged (more than 35), aged (about 62) and long-lived (about 80). Donors of different ages were randomly distributed across sequencing lanes to avoid experimental bias. For two donors (one aged 18 to 29 and one aged 80 or older), the study analyzed two additional independent replicas of 1 million unique cDNA reads from the same blood draw. Summary of the overall study and its limitations: Donor CMV infection status was unknown, potentially confounding age-related changes in expanded clonotypes. Observed TCR beta diversity per million T cells fell roughly linearly with age, and a significant reduction was already apparent by age roughly 40. Observed TCR beta diversity correlated strongly with the percentage of naive T cells measured by flow cytometry. Bulk unsorted PBMC profiling prevented conclusive comparison of naive and antigen-experienced compartments. Compared with the aged group, the long-lived group had more naive CD4+ T cells, fewer expanded clones and increased TCR diversity, suggesting age selection. Total diversity estimates from one million sequenced T cells were considered lower bounds and underestimates.

The CDR3 spans 18 residues, from the cysteine through the phenylalanine. CDR3 DNA only is kept here, 54 bases in frame from base 1. For CDR1 and CDR2, the germline V gene lists SGDLS and YYNGEE. For this chain, trimming is 3 bases at the V end and 4 bases at the J end, and the number of junction bases without a gene match is 14. Donors were 30 to 45 systemically healthy Caucasian individuals from Russia aged roughly 6 to 100 years. Each donor gave 8 to 10 milliliters of peripheral blood, drawn into EDTA-treated Vacutainer tubes. Ficoll-Paque density-gradient centrifugation was used to isolate PBMCs, with at least 6 million per sample. Trizol reagent was used to extract total RNA from PBMCs, with at least 6 micrograms per sample. For every donor, an aliquot of PBMCs went through flow cytometry to measure the percentages of naive CD45RAhigh/CD27high T cells. To prepare the library, 5' RACE was applied. TCRdb shows the sequencer as Illumina HiSeq 2500. The second PCR ran for about 6 to 12 cycles and used a J-beta primer mix along with a sample-barcoded 5' primer. A unique molecular identifier was introduced onto each TCR beta cDNA molecule by a template-switch 5' adaptor carrying 12 random nucleotides. Each sample yielded at least 3 million CDR3-containing paired-end reads. The Mint cDNA synthesis kit, primed by a TRBC-specific oligonucleotide, was used to synthesize first-strand cDNA from all RNA. After uracil-DNA glycosylase treatment, a first 18-cycle PCR used universal primers M1SS and BC2_uni_R on all cDNA. The published analysis was carried out like this. For normalization, 1 million high-quality reads, each with a distinct molecular identifier, were randomly selected from each sample. Instead of being binned into consensus sequences, reads that shared molecular identifiers were thrown out. CDR3 identification, clonotype clustering and error correction used MiTCR with a Q25 quality threshold and the strictest error-elimination algorithm. Lower-bound total TCR beta diversity was estimated with a nonparametric unseen species model using Euler transformation. Using fastp trimming at Q25 and MiXCR clonotype assembly, TCRdb reanalyzed the public sequencing data and kept in-frame beta chains. Merged by CDR3 protein, the rows form single entries marked with the most common genes and DNA. TCRdb's processing, not the authors' own work, is the source of the V and J calls. Within this sample are around 1,500,000 distinct CDR3 sequences, with 42% of them counted one time only. The ten largest account for roughly 7.9% of the sample.

Turning to this clonotype: What antigen it recognizes has not been identified. No per-base quality is available; no much larger clone lies one base away.

The specimen sequenced was blood. Recombination linked TRBV9 to TRBJ2-2; 8 middle bases align to TRBD1. The source is a woman under 30 in good health. CDR3 loop: CASSAVPAGTGATGELFF. The DNA reads TGTGCCAGCAGCGCAGTCCCCGCCGGGACAGGAGCCACCGGGGAGCTGTTTTTT.